Presented here are 28 T cell receptor beta chains from one specimen sequenced in a study of cytomegalovirus exposure and HLA in healthy donors. Assay used: immunoSEQ multiplex PCR; TCRdb lists only in-frame clones, some missing. Seen here are about 150,000 clones, about nine tenths observed once, and the top ten hold 0.69%. Source material: PBMCs. The receptors were sampled from a man younger than 35 in good health and CMV-seronegative.

The chain has TRBV19 and TRBJ2-1; TRBD1 matches 7 bases. The CDR3 sequence is 15 residues long. Germline-derived CDR1 and CDR2 are LNHDA and SQIVND (reference sequence). V was clipped by 4 bases and J by 3 bases; unmatched bases: 6. CDR3 in DNA: TGTGCCAGTAGTACCCCGGGACAGCACTACAATGAGCAGTTCTTC. This codes for CASSTPGQHYNEQFF.

The chain has TRBV2 and TRBJ1-1, with unresolved D. Trimming cost V 7 bases and J 7 bases, with 10 bases left between them. The length of the CDR3 is 11 residues. Germline values: CDR1 SNHLY, CDR2 FYNNEI. The CDR3 is CASNAGFEAFF. The CDR3 bases are TGTGCCAGCAATGCGGGTTTTGAAGCTTTCTTT.

The V and J genes are TRBV7-3 and TRBJ2-5; 10 bases are a match to TRBD1. Per germline, CDR1 SGHTA and CDR2 FQGTGA. The junction had 9 bases not matched to a gene; V was cut back by 6 bases and J by 5 bases. This CDR3 is 15 amino acids long. The CDR3 loop reads CASSSGTGVLETQYF. The DNA of the CDR3 is TGTGCCAGCAGTTCCGGGACAGGGGTTTTGGAGACCCAGTACTTC.

The gene calls are TRBV28 and TRBJ2-7; no firm D call. The V end lost 5 bases, the J end lost 3 bases, and 14 bases lay between the germline ends. Germline lookup yields CDR1 MDHEN and CDR2 SYDVKM. The CDR3 length is 14 residues. This CDR3 is CASSGPPTFYEQYV. The CDR3 bases are TGTGCCAGCAGTGGGCCCCCCACCTTCTACGAGCAGTACGTC.

This clone was detected once. The chain couples TRBV5-1 to TRBJ2-5, with no clear D. The V gene's germline CDR1 is SGHRS and CDR2 YFSETQ. V dropped 4 bases and J dropped 1 base, with 5 bases sitting between them. The CDR3 loop spans 12 amino acids. DNA of the CDR3: TGCGCCAGCAGCCCCCTCCAAGAGACCCAGTACTTC. Protein product: CASSPLQETQYF.

The V call is TRBV19, the J call TRBJ1-2; D gene ambiguous. The CDR3 is made up of 15 amino acids. Germline lookup yields CDR1 LNHDA and CDR2 SQIVND (reference sequence). The V end lost 7 bases, the J end lost 0 bases, and 15 bases lay between the germline ends. Here the CDR3 DNA reads TGTGCCAGTACCTATGGTCCACGAGCTAACTATGGCTACACCTTC. As protein: CASTYGPRANYGYTF.

J is TRBJ2-7 and V is TRBV4-1, with 11 bases lining up with TRBD1. The CDR3 length is 16 residues. Looked up from germline, CDR1 is MGHRA and CDR2 is YSYEKL. V lost 2 bases and J lost 5; bases outside the gene matches: 8. The CDR3 DNA reads as TGCGCCAGCAGCCAACCCCGGGACAGGGGGACGGACGAGCAGTACTTC. Amino acid sequence: CASSQPRDRGTDEQYF.

The rearrangement links TRBV2 to TRBJ1-1; tentatively, D is TRBD1 (6 bases). The CDR3 spans 16 residues. Trimming stripped 6 bases from V and 5 bases from J, with 22 bases between. Germline V gene lookup returns CDR1 SNHLY and CDR2 FYNNEI. The CDR3 DNA follows: TGTGCCAGCAGCCTTCTACAGGGCCCTCCAGAGACTGAAGCTTTCTTT. This translates into CASSLLQGPPETEAFF.

V and J are TRBV27 and TRBJ2-3; D is unresolved. CDR3 length equals 17 residues. Per germline, CDR1 MNHEY and CDR2 SMNVEV (reference sequence). Between the trimmed V and J ends, which lost 2 bases and 2 bases, there was a span of 17 bases. CDR3: CASSLRLGLPFTDTQYF. CDR3 nucleotide sequence: TGTGCCAGCAGTTTACGTTTGGGCCTTCCCTTCACAGATACGCAGTATTTT.

V is TRBV11-2 and J is TRBJ1-2, with D hard to call. This CDR3 spans 15 amino acids. Looked up from germline, CDR1 is SGHAT and CDR2 is FQNNGV. The germline V and J ends were trimmed by 1 base and 4 bases, with 13 bases remaining between them. The CDR3 DNA reads TGTGCCAGCAGCTTAGTCGGAGGAAGTGCCTATGGCTACACCTTC. Residues: CASSLVGGSAYGYTF.

This clone was recorded once. The chain employs TRBV5-4 and TRBJ1-1, with a tentative D call TRBD1 (5 bases). Germline CDR1 is SGHNT and CDR2 is YYREEE (reference sequence). The germline V and J ends were trimmed by 0 bases and 0 bases, with 6 bases remaining between them. The CDR3 extends over 14 amino acids. The CDR3 DNA sequence: TGTGCCAGCAGCTTGGAGGGGATGAACACTGAAGCTTTCTTT. Translating it yields CASSLEGMNTEAFF.

The chain couples TRBV9 to TRBJ1-1; TRBD1 might be the D (6 bases). V dropped 4 bases and J dropped 1 base, with 14 bases sitting between them. The length of the CDR3 is 15 residues. Germline CDR1 SGDLS, CDR2 YYNGEE. Here the CDR3 reads CASSQFGGGNTEAFF. The CDR3 region has the DNA TGTGCCAGCAGCCAGTTTGGGGGCGGGAACACTGAAGCTTTCTTT.

The chain joins TRBV7-2 to TRBJ1-5; D ambiguous. V lost 0 bases and J 0 bases, leaving 6 bases between the germline ends. CDR1 is SGHTA, CDR2 FQGNSA, per germline. The CDR3 spans 15 residues. The CDR3 region has the DNA TGTGCCAGCAGCTTAGCTTACGGTAGCAATCAGCCCCAGCATTTT. Translated, it gives CASSLAYGSNQPQHF.

V is TRBV10-3 and J is TRBJ2-3; D may be TRBD2 (6 bases). From germline, CDR1 is ENHRY and CDR2 SYGVKD. The V end lost 4 bases, the J end lost 3 bases, and 23 bases lay between the germline ends. There are 18 residues in the CDR3. The CDR3 region is CAISVIRDSTSMTDTQYF. The CDR3 nucleotides read TGTGCCATCAGTGTAATCCGGGACTCTACGAGCATGACAGATACGCAGTATTTT.

This clone was observed once. The chain employs TRBV30 and TRBJ2-7; TRBD1 matches 9 bases. CDR1 is GTSNPN, CDR2 SVGIG, per germline (reference sequence). The CDR3 length is 19 residues. The trim removed 1 base at V and 2 bases at J, leaving 18 bases unmatched. CDR3 DNA: TGTGCCTGGAGTGCAACAACAGGGGGCGGAATTAGTGGGACCTACGAGCAGTACTTC. This sequence encodes CAWSATTGGGISGTYEQYF.

V usage is TRBV6-4 and J usage is TRBJ1-4, with D possibly TRBD1 on 5 matching bases. Between the trimmed V and J ends, which lost 2 bases and 2 bases, there was a span of 15 bases. CDR3 length: 17 amino acids. The germline V gene encodes CDR1 MRHNA and CDR2 SNTAGT. In DNA form, the CDR3 reads TGTGCCAGCAGTGACGTCCGGCGGACATCCACTAATGAAAAACTGTTTTTT. Amino acids: CASSDVRRTSTNEKLFF.

J is TRBJ2-3 and V is TRBV9; unclear D gene. Germline lookup yields CDR1 SGDLS and CDR2 YYNGEE. The length of the CDR3 is 12 residues. The germline V and J ends were trimmed by 2 bases and 3 bases, with 4 bases remaining between them. DNA for the CDR3: TGTGCCAGCAGCGTCCGTACAGATACGCAGTATTTT. Translated: CASSVRTDTQYF.

The rearrangement links TRBV2 to TRBJ1-2; a weak D match, TRBD1 (5 bases). The CDR3 has 11 amino acids. V shed 6 bases and J shed 5 bases, with 7 bases lying between them. Germline V gives CDR1 SNHLY, CDR2 FYNNEI. This chain's CDR3 is CASSDRYGYTF. In nucleotides, the CDR3 is TGTGCCAGCAGCGACAGATATGGCTACACCTTC.

The V gene is TRBV5-1, the J gene TRBJ2-2, with 12 bases aligning to TRBD2. Germline CDR1 and CDR2: SGHRS and YFSETQ. J gave up 7 bases and V 4 bases, and 5 bases lay outside the gene matches. The CDR3 covers 15 residues. CDR3 region: CASSTGLAGIGELFF. The CDR3 DNA follows: TGCGCCAGCAGCACCGGACTAGCGGGAATCGGGGAGCTGTTTTTT.

The rearrangement links TRBV10-1 to TRBJ2-2; D perhaps matches TRBD1 (6 bases). V gave up 3 bases and J gave up 0 bases, with 20 bases separating them. Germline CDR1 reads WNHNN; CDR2 reads SYGVQD (reference sequence). The CDR3 consists of 19 residues. The CDR3 spells CASSDTPGQNSANTGELFF. The CDR3 region has the DNA TGCGCCAGCAGTGACACACCGGGACAAAATTCGGCGAACACCGGGGAGCTGTTTTTT.

This sequence joins TRBV6-1 and TRBJ2-4, with TRBD2 matching over 8 bases. With 0 bases clipped from V and 0 bases from J, the junction kept 19 bases outside the gene matches. This CDR3 spans 22 amino acids. Germline V gives CDR1 MNHNS, CDR2 SASEGT. The CDR3 region is CASSEALNLWRGELLAKNIQYF. CDR3 coding DNA: TGTGCCAGCAGTGAAGCGCTCAACTTGTGGCGGGGGGAGCTTCTAGCCAAAAACATTCAGTACTTC.

The chain carries TRBV18 and TRBJ2-2; a possible D gene is TRBD1 (5 bases). Trimming shortened V by 1 base and J by 1 base, and 7 bases separated the two germline ends. The CDR3 is 15 residues long. Per the germline V gene, CDR1 is KGHSH and CDR2 is LQKENI. Written as DNA, the CDR3 is TGTGCCAGCTCACCACAGGGGATGAACACCGGGGAGCTGTTTTTT. Protein: CASSPQGMNTGELFF.

This chain uses TRBV11-2 with TRBJ1-1; TRBD1 matches 7 bases. The V gene end was trimmed by 2 bases and the J gene end by 4 bases; junction bases not matched to a gene: 13. The CDR3 loop spans 17 amino acids. Germline CDR1 reads SGHAT; CDR2 reads FQNNGV. CDR3: CASSLSRRGRRATEAFF. In DNA, the CDR3 is TGTGCCAGCAGCTTATCCCGTAGGGGGCGTAGGGCCACTGAAGCTTTCTTT.

The rearrangement links TRBV6-5 to TRBJ1-1; the D is unclear. From germline, CDR1 is MNHEY and CDR2 SVGAGI. V gave up 2 bases and J gave up 3 bases, with 7 bases separating them. This CDR3 region has 13 residues. The DNA of the CDR3 is TGTGCCAGCAGTTACAGGGAGTACACTGAAGCTTTCTTT. It yields the protein CASSYREYTEAFF.

Points on this clone: The junction departs from the called germline gene at one end, perhaps through a read error. Other DNA sequences in this specimen translate into the identical CDR3. This chain joins TRBV6-6 and TRBJ1-5; 7 bases align to TRBD1. Germline CDR1 and CDR2: MNHNY and SVGAGI (reference sequence). CDR3 length: 15 residues. DNA for the CDR3: TGTGCCAGCGGGCAGGGACAGAATAGCAACCAGCCCCAGCATTTT. Protein sequence: CASGQGQNSNQPQHF.

The chain recombines TRBV18 with TRBJ2-2; 7 bases match TRBD2. Per germline, CDR1 KGHSH and CDR2 LQKENI. After removal of 3 bases from V and 5 bases from J, the junction contained 3 bases not matched to a gene. This CDR3 spans 14 amino acids. As DNA, the CDR3 is TGTGCCAGCTCACCTGCTAGCGGTACCGGGGAGCTGTTTTTT. Translation: CASSPASGTGELFF.

This rearrangement joins TRBV14 to TRBJ1-2; TRBD1 matches at 9 bases. J was trimmed by 8 bases and V by 2 bases; bases with no gene match: 6. Germline V gives CDR1 SGHDN, CDR2 FVKESK. This CDR3 contains 14 residues. The CDR3 is CASSQNRGRIGYTF. For the CDR3, the DNA is TGTGCCAGCAGCCAAAACAGGGGGCGAATAGGCTACACCTTC.

The DNA of the CDR3 is TGTGCCAGCAGCCCGGGGGTCAGTAATGAAAAACTGTTTTTT. It codes for CASSPGVSNEKLFF. The J gene is TRBJ1-4, the V gene TRBV11-2; D might be TRBD1 (5 bases). Germline V CDR1 and CDR2: SGHAT, FQNNGV. V was cut by 5 bases and J by 4 bases, with 11 bases left in between. The CDR3 consists of 14 residues.